The 32 T cell receptor beta chains below all came from one sample that was sequenced in a study of T-cell reconstitution after alpha-beta-depleted transplantation in children. TCRbeta library construction was performed incorporating unique molecular identifiers. TCRdb re-called the PCR reads through MiXCR, storing one row per CDR3 protein. Here the sample spans hundreds of thousands of distinct CDR3 sequences, roughly 13% being singletons. The starting material was PBMCs, obtained before TCRalphabeta/CD19-depleted stem cell transplant. The origin of the receptors is a girl between 2 and 10 years old with congenital amegakaryocytic thrombocytopenia, due to receive a stem cell transplant.

This chain uses TRBV7-9 with TRBJ1-1; no reliable D call. Trimming removed 1 base at V and 5 bases at J, with 11 bases between. In germline, CDR1 is SEHNR, CDR2 FQNEAQ (reference sequence). The CDR3 has 14 amino acids. Written as DNA, the CDR3 is TGTGCCAGCAGCTTAGGGGCGACGGAGACTGAAGCTTTCTTT. This sequence encodes CASSLGATETEAFF.

This clonotype was seen only a few times. The chain recombines TRBV28 with TRBJ2-1, with 13 bases matching TRBD2. After removal of 4 bases from V and 0 bases from J, the junction contained 9 bases not matched to a gene. The germline V gene encodes CDR1 MDHEN and CDR2 SYDVKM. This CDR3 has 19 residues. The CDR3 spells CASSSGLAGSYFSYNEQFF. The CDR3 nucleotides are TGTGCCAGCAGTTCGGGACTAGCGGGATCCTATTTCTCCTACAATGAGCAGTTCTTC. The variable domain in full, completed from reference TRBV28 and TRBJ2-1, reads DVKVTQSSRYLVKRTGEKVFLECVQDMDHENMFWYRQDPGLGLRLIYFSYDVKMKEKGDIPEGYSVSREKKERFSLILESASTNQTSMYLCASSSGLAGSYFSYNEQFFGPGTRLTVL.

Many counts were recorded for this clonotype. The genes are TRBV7-9 and TRBJ2-2; D is uncertain. V was cut by 5 bases and J by 5 bases, with 15 bases left in between. CDR1 is SEHNR, CDR2 FQNEAQ, per germline (reference sequence). The CDR3 covers 15 residues. The CDR3 sequence is CASSPSSVGTGELFF. CDR3 DNA sequence: TGTGCCAGCAGCCCGAGCTCGGTTGGAACCGGGGAGCTGTTTTTT.

This clonotype has at least ten counts. CDR3 loop: CSVAQLARDEQYF. The CDR3 DNA sequence: TGCAGCGTTGCTCAACTAGCGAGAGATGAGCAGTACTTC. The chain joins TRBV29-1 to TRBJ2-7; 7 positions agree with TRBD2. The CDR3 is made up of 13 amino acids. The junction had 10 bases not matched to a gene; V was cut back by 4 bases and J by 7 bases. Germline V gene sequence: CDR1 SQVTM, CDR2 ANQGSEA.

The chain has TRBV11-2 and TRBJ2-3; 8 bases map to TRBD2. Germline V lookup: CDR1 SGHAT, CDR2 FQNNGV. The CDR3 runs to 16 residues. V lost 5 bases and J lost 2; bases outside the gene matches: 9. In DNA form, the CDR3 reads TGTGCCAGCAGCACCCGTGCGGGAGGCCTCACAGATACGCAGTATTTT. This encodes CASSTRAGGLTDTQYF.

The table lists this clonotype with a few counts. The V gene is TRBV7-2, the J gene TRBJ2-3; D is perhaps TRBD2 (6 bases). Germline loops: CDR1 SGHTA, CDR2 FQGNSA. The CDR3 is made up of 16 amino acids. V lost 0 bases and J lost 4, with 14 bases in between. This chain's CDR3 is CASSLAVAGRADTQYF. CDR3 nucleotides: TGTGCCAGCAGCTTAGCGGTGGCGGGACGGGCAGATACGCAGTATTTT.

This clonotype has at least ten counts. This rearrangement joins TRBV7-9 to TRBJ2-1; tentatively, D is TRBD2 (6 bases). This CDR3 comprises 16 residues. The V gene lost 1 base and the J gene lost 4 bases, with 14 bases spanning the gap. Germline V CDR1 and CDR2: SEHNR, FQNEAQ (reference sequence). CDR3 nucleotides: TGTGCCAGCAGCTTAGGTTATGGGACTCAATACAATGAGCAGTTCTTC. It translates to CASSLGYGTQYNEQFF. The variable domain in full, completed from reference TRBV7-9 and TRBJ2-1, reads DTGVSQNPRHKITKRGQNVTFRCDPISEHNRLYWYRQTLGQGPEFLTYFQNEAQLEKSRLLSDRFSAERPKGSFSTLEIQRTEQGDSAMYLCASSLGYGTQYNEQFFGPGTRLTVL.

This chain joins TRBV20-1 and TRBJ2-5; 9 positions match TRBD1. The germline CDR1 and CDR2 sequences are DFQATT and SNEGSKA (reference sequence). This CDR3 is 17 amino acids long. Unmatched junction bases numbered 14, after V lost 4 bases and J lost 2 bases. In DNA, the CDR3 is TGCAGTGCTAAACCGGTCCCGGGACAGGGAGCGCAAGAGACCCAGTACTTC. As protein: CSAKPVPGQGAQETQYF.

This clonotype appeared many times. This chain connects TRBV5-1 to TRBJ2-2, with 9 bases identical to TRBD2. This CDR3 is built from 18 residues. Germline values: CDR1 SGHRS, CDR2 YFSETQ. The ends lost 0 bases at V and 3 bases at J; junction bases unmatched: 9. The CDR3 reads CASSLDVRASGDTGELFF. The CDR3 DNA reads as TGCGCCAGCAGCTTGGACGTTAGGGCTAGCGGGGACACCGGGGAGCTGTTTTTT.

This clonotype has a count of ten or more. The V gene is TRBV7-9, the J gene TRBJ1-3; D is unclear. Trimming cost V 7 bases and J 2 bases, with 12 bases left between them. Germline V gene sequence: CDR1 SEHNR, CDR2 FQNEAQ (reference sequence). The CDR3 runs 14 residues. In nucleotides, the CDR3 is TGTGCCAGCACCAAAATCGCGGCTGGAAACACCATATATTTT. Translation gives CASTKIAAGNTIYF.

This chain joins TRBV7-2 and TRBJ2-3, with TRBD2 matching over 11 bases. CDR1 and CDR2 (germline): SGHTA, FQGNSA. The CDR3 contains 18 residues. V shed 0 bases and J 4 bases; nucleotides not matched to a gene: 9. CDR3 loop: CASSLAGLAGIRADTQYF. The CDR3 region has the DNA TGTGCCAGCAGCTTAGCCGGACTAGCGGGTATCCGGGCAGATACGCAGTATTTT.

This clonotype was found many times. This chain joins TRBV11-2 and TRBJ2-1; D gene unclear. With 6 bases removed from V and 0 bases from J, the gap between germline ends came to 9 bases. The length of the CDR3 is 14 residues. Germline CDR1 SGHAT, CDR2 FQNNGV. CDR3: CASSYSGSYNEQFF. The CDR3 DNA reads as TGTGCCAGCAGTTATAGTGGCTCCTACAATGAGCAGTTCTTC.

The rearrangement links TRBV28 to TRBJ1-1; D possibly corresponds to TRBD1 (5 bases). Germline V gives CDR1 MDHEN, CDR2 SYDVKM. This CDR3 is built from 15 residues. V lost 5 bases, J lost 2 bases, and 15 bases lay in between. This CDR3 is CASSTLGRVNTEAFF. CDR3 bases: TGTGCCAGCAGTACCCTGGGACGGGTAAACACTGAAGCTTTCTTT.

Points on this clonotype: One junction end disagrees with the germline gene, perhaps due to a read error. J is TRBJ2-7 and V is TRBV6-5; TRBD1 matches at 9 bases. The CDR3 is 14 amino acids. CDR1 and CDR2 from the germline V gene are MNHEY and SVGAGI. CDR3 DNA: TGTGCCAGTAGTCACAGGGGGCTTGGTGGGGAGCGGTACTTC. This codes for CASSHRGLGGERYF.

This clonotype has ten or more counts. J is TRBJ2-1 and V is TRBV12-3 or TRBV12-4; perhaps TRBD2 as D (6 bases). The CDR3 runs 14 residues. Trimming cost V 4 bases and J 10 bases, with 17 bases left between them. The CDR3 nucleotides are TGTGCCAGCAGTTGGCTCCGCGGGAACCCCGAGCAGTTCTTC. Translated, it gives CASSWLRGNPEQFF.

This clonotype was counted a few times. V is TRBV12-3 or TRBV12-4 and J is TRBJ2-1; D is unclear. The CDR3 runs 15 residues. V was trimmed by 4 bases and J by 4 bases, leaving 14 bases between them. CDR3 protein: CASSSLVGRYNEQFF. In nucleotides, the CDR3 is TGTGCCAGCAGTTCCCTTGTCGGCCGGTACAATGAGCAGTTCTTC.

The chain joins TRBV2 to TRBJ2-7, with 8 bases matching TRBD1. Losses at the gene ends were 6 bases for V and 3 bases for J; bases not matched to a gene: 13. The CDR3 runs to 16 residues. The germline V gene has CDR1 SNHLY and CDR2 FYNNEI. The DNA for the CDR3 is TGTGCCAGCAGGGCCGTAACCGGGACAGGAAACTACGAGCAGTACTTC. It specifies CASRAVTGTGNYEQYF.

The chain uses TRBV14 and TRBJ2-2; D call uncertain. Between the trimmed V and J ends, which lost 4 bases and 4 bases, there was a span of 7 bases. This CDR3 spans 13 amino acids. Germline CDR1 is SGHDN and CDR2 is FVKESK. The DNA for the CDR3 is TGTGCCAGCAGCCGGCTTGTCACCGGGGAGCTGTTTTTT. Translated: CASSRLVTGELFF. The full variable domain, with the rest looked up from reference TRBV14 and TRBJ2-2, is EAGVTQFPSHSVIEKGQTVTLRCDPISGHDNLYWYRRVMGKEIKFLLHFVKESKQDESGMPNNRFLAERTGGTYSTLKVQPAELEDSGVYFCASSRLVTGELFFGEGSRLTVL.

The chain recombines TRBV10-1 with TRBJ2-1; 10 nucleotides agree with TRBD2. The trim removed 4 bases at V and 8 bases at J, leaving 5 bases unmatched. This CDR3 comprises 14 residues. Per germline, CDR1 WNHNN and CDR2 SYGVQD (reference sequence). The CDR3 region is CASSASGRAHEQFF. CDR3 in DNA: TGCGCCAGCAGTGCTAGCGGGAGAGCTCATGAGCAGTTCTTC.

There are many counts of this clonotype. V usage is TRBV3-1 and J usage is TRBJ1-1, with D perhaps matching TRBD1 (6 bases). The CDR3 loop spans 15 amino acids. V lost 0 bases and J 0 bases, leaving 8 bases between the germline ends. Germline lookup yields CDR1 LGHDT and CDR2 YNNKEL (reference sequence). CDR3 in amino acids: CASSQDQGMNTEAFF. The CDR3 coding sequence is TGTGCCAGCAGCCAAGATCAGGGGATGAACACTGAAGCTTTCTTT.

This clonotype was detected a few times. The chain joins TRBV7-2 to TRBJ2-5; D is unresolved. The V and J ends lost 4 bases and 13 bases respectively, with 19 bases between them. Per germline, CDR1 SGHTA and CDR2 FQGNSA. The CDR3 loop spans 13 amino acids. CDR3 region: CASSSWSESVGYF. DNA for the CDR3: TGTGCCAGCAGCTCCTGGAGCGAGAGCGTCGGGTACTTC.

In regard to this clonotype: A much larger clone is a single base away; this may be a read error. The chain employs TRBV7-9 and TRBJ2-7; D gene uncertain. This CDR3 is 12 amino acids long. The V end was cut by 0 bases, the J end by 5 bases, with 5 bases between. The germline CDR1 and CDR2 sequences are SEHNR and FQNEAQ (reference sequence). CDR3 in amino acids: CASSLAVDEQYF. CDR3 sequence (DNA): TGTGCCAGCAGCTTAGCGGTTGACGAGCAGTACTTC.

This chain joins TRBV7-9 and TRBJ2-5, with 11 positions matching TRBD1. Per germline, CDR1 SEHNR and CDR2 FQNEAQ (reference sequence). The CDR3 is 16 amino acids. V gave up 7 bases and J gave up 2 bases; unmatched junction bases: 9. CDR3 in amino acids: CASTKDRGQKQETQYF. The CDR3, as DNA: TGTGCCAGCACCAAGGACAGGGGGCAAAAGCAAGAGACCCAGTACTTC.

This clonotype was counted many times. The chain is built from TRBV5-1 and TRBJ2-1; 9 nucleotides agree with TRBD2. V was pared by 2 bases and J by 7 bases, with 16 bases of the junction left unmatched. This CDR3 contains 18 residues. Looked up from germline, CDR1 is SGHRS and CDR2 is YFSETQ. The CDR3: CASSLIPLAGLAGNEQFF. The CDR3 DNA follows: TGCGCCAGCAGCTTAATCCCCCTAGCGGGACTCGCGGGAAATGAGCAGTTCTTC. Supplemented by reference TRBV5-1 and TRBJ2-1, the full variable domain reads KAGVTQTPRYLIKTRGQQVTLSCSPISGHRSVSWYQQTPGQGLQFLFEYFSETQRNKGNFPGRFSGRQFSNSRSEMNVSTLELGDSALYLCASSLIPLAGLAGNEQFFGPGTRLTVL.

Many counts were recorded for this clonotype. The chain joins TRBV11-2 to TRBJ2-5; D perhaps matches TRBD1 (5 bases). Germline V gene lookup returns CDR1 SGHAT and CDR2 FQNNGV. The CDR3 extends over 18 amino acids. V was cut by 1 base and J by 0 bases, with 18 bases left in between. The CDR3 reads CASSLGPHWGRYQETQYF. Written as DNA, the CDR3 is TGTGCCAGCAGCTTAGGTCCGCATTGGGGCAGATACCAAGAGACCCAGTACTTC. Based on the CDR3 plus reference TRBV11-2 and TRBJ2-5, the full variable domain is EAGVAQSPRYKIIEKRQSVAFWCNPISGHATLYWYQQILGQGPKLLIQFQNNGVVDDSQLPKDRFSAERLKGVDSTLKIQPAKLEDSAVYLCASSLGPHWGRYQETQYFGPGTRLLVL.

The V and J genes are TRBV3-1 and TRBJ2-1; the D gene is possibly TRBD2 (6 bases). The length of the CDR3 is 17 residues. Germline values: CDR1 LGHDT, CDR2 YNNKEL (reference sequence). Deletions cut 0 bases from V and 7 bases from J, with 19 bases between. The CDR3 DNA follows: TGTGCCAGCAGCCAAGATCGGGCCTTTGCGGGACGGAATGAGCAGTTCTTC. Protein: CASSQDRAFAGRNEQFF.

The genes are TRBV9 and TRBJ2-1; 14 nucleotides agree with TRBD2. The V gene's germline CDR1 is SGDLS and CDR2 YYNGEE. The V segment lost 5 bases and the J segment 0 bases; nucleotides outside the gene matches: 13. The CDR3 contains 20 residues. The CDR3 loop reads CASRDPLGLAGESSYNEQFF. The CDR3 nucleotides read TGTGCCAGCAGAGATCCATTGGGACTAGCGGGAGAGAGCTCCTACAATGAGCAGTTCTTC.

This clonotype was seen a handful of times. J is TRBJ2-1 and V is TRBV11-1, with 10 bases aligning to TRBD2. Germline CDR1 and CDR2: SGHAT and FQDESV (reference sequence). This CDR3 contains 19 residues. V dropped 3 bases and J dropped 7; count of bases not matched to a gene: 18. CDR3 DNA sequence: TGTGCCAGCAGCTTGTTTGGGGGGCAGTCACTAGCGGGACAAAATGAGCAGTTCTTC. Translation gives CASSLFGGQSLAGQNEQFF.

This clonotype was seen ten or more times. The chain couples TRBV28 to TRBJ2-1; the D gene could be TRBD1 or TRBD2 (5 bases each). The CDR3 runs 12 residues. In germline, CDR1 is MDHEN, CDR2 SYDVKM. V lost 10 bases to trimming and J lost 7 bases, with 14 bases between them. The CDR3 loop reads CAIAGSSNEQFF. The CDR3 DNA reads as TGTGCCATAGCAGGGAGCTCAAATGAGCAGTTCTTC.

Ten or more counts support this clonotype. The V gene is TRBV10-3, the J gene TRBJ2-5; 13 bases are shared with TRBD2. The CDR3 contains 15 residues. With 4 bases clipped from V and 4 bases from J, the junction kept 3 bases outside the gene matches. In germline, CDR1 is ENHRY, CDR2 SYGVKD. Here the CDR3 reads CAISGGTSGIETQYF. The CDR3 nucleotides read TGTGCCATCAGTGGGGGGACTAGCGGGATAGAGACCCAGTACTTC.

Ten or more counts support this clonotype. This rearrangement joins TRBV20-1 to TRBJ2-1, with D unresolved. CDR3 length: 12 residues. V was cut by 1 base and J by 6 bases, with 7 bases left in between. Germline V gene sequence: CDR1 DFQATT, CDR2 SNEGSKA (reference sequence). The CDR3 here is CSARGPINEQFF. The CDR3 region has the DNA TGCAGTGCTAGAGGACCCATCAATGAGCAGTTCTTC.

The chain uses TRBV20-1 and TRBJ2-3; TRBD2 matches 13 bases. The germline V gene encodes CDR1 DFQATT and CDR2 SNEGSKA (reference sequence). After removal of 2 bases from V and 2 bases from J, the junction contained 4 bases not matched to a gene. The CDR3 runs 16 residues. The CDR3 sequence is CSARSGTSGNTDTQYF. In DNA form, the CDR3 reads TGCAGTGCTAGATCCGGGACTAGCGGGAACACAGATACGCAGTATTTT.